The present TCR beta chain was sequenced within a study of T cell repertoires in cytomegalovirus infection. Overall study: Both recently identified HLA-C-restricted and well-studied HLA-B-restricted CMV epitopes were used in the study. General study results and limits: CMV carriers having the relevant HLA were flagged by cumulative public TCR beta family frequency.

A few counts support this clonotype. What it recognizes is unknown. Using its own MiXCR run on the reads, TCRdb lists one record per CDR3 protein. The repertoire holds around 360,000 distinct CDR3 sequences, with about 35% as singletons. The germline V gene encodes CDR1 LNHDA and CDR2 SQIVND (reference sequence). The CDR3 sequence is 14 residues long. The V end was cut by 9 bases, the J end by 3 bases, with 15 bases between. The source material was cultured PBMCs, sampled from culture after CMV antigen stimulation. The chain couples TRBV19 to TRBJ2-1; tentatively, D is TRBD2 (5 bases). The receptor was isolated from a human donor in good health (CMV status not recorded). Some clones in this sample may be carry-over from other donors' samples. In DNA form, the CDR3 reads TGTGCCAGCGAGGACTCGACCCTCTACAATGAGCAGTTCTTC. Translated: CASEDSTLYNEQFF.